The 18 T cell receptor beta chains presented below share a single source sample, sequenced in a study of blood T cell repertoires in COVID-19. Assay used: immunoSEQ multiplex PCR; TCRdb lists only in-frame clones, some missing. The sample records tens of thousands of clones, approximately 78% being singletons. Sequenced: peripheral blood. The receptors originated from a woman in her sixties with acute or convalescent COVID-19.

This clone is a singleton in its sample. This chain connects TRBV19 to TRBJ1-6; a possible D gene is TRBD1 (6 bases). Germline V gene lookup returns CDR1 LNHDA and CDR2 SQIVND (reference sequence). Trimming pared 7 bases from V and 6 bases from J, leaving 10 bases between. The CDR3 spans 13 residues. The CDR3 DNA reads as TGTGCCAGTAAGGGGGTTATTAATTCACCCCTCCACTTT. This codes for CASKGVINSPLHF. Filled out from reference TRBV19 and TRBJ1-6, the complete variable domain reads DGGITQSPKYLFRKEGQNVTLSCEQNLNHDAMYWYRQDPGQGLRLIYYSQIVNDFQKGDIAEGYSVSREKKESFPLTVTSAQKNPTAFYLCASKGVINSPLHFGNGTRLTVT.

The V gene is TRBV6-5, the J gene TRBJ1-1; a weak D match, TRBD1 (6 bases). Deletions cut 0 bases from V and 4 bases from J, with 15 bases between. This CDR3 has 16 residues. Germline V lookup: CDR1 MNHEY, CDR2 SVGAGI. The CDR3 sequence: CASSYSVPRGSTEAFF. The CDR3 DNA follows: TGTGCCAGCAGTTACTCGGTACCGAGGGGGAGCACTGAAGCTTTCTTT.

The chain has TRBV6-2 or TRBV6-3 and TRBJ2-1; maybe TRBD1 (6 bases). Germline CDR1 MNHEY, CDR2 SVGEGT. Between the trimmed V and J ends, which lost 2 bases and 6 bases, there was a span of 11 bases. CDR3 size: 14 residues. For the CDR3, the DNA is TGTGCCAGCAGTTACAGCAGGGGAAGCAATGAGCAGTTCTTC. This gives the protein CASSYSRGSNEQFF.

The rearrangement links TRBV19 to TRBJ2-2; a possible D gene is TRBD1 (6 bases). The CDR3 runs to 18 residues. The V and J ends lost 7 bases and 1 base respectively, with 22 bases between them. The germline CDR1 and CDR2 sequences are LNHDA and SQIVND (reference sequence). DNA for the CDR3: TGTGCCAGTACCCATCTGCCCAGGGGCACGGGGAACACCGGGGAGCTGTTTTTT. As protein: CASTHLPRGTGNTGELFF.

This clone was counted between two and nine times. CDR3 in amino acids: CASSLIGGTEAFF. CDR3 nucleotides: TGTGCCAGCAGCTTAATAGGCGGCACTGAAGCTTTCTTT. The genes are TRBV11-3 and TRBJ1-1; D is uncertain. This CDR3 spans 13 amino acids. The germline V gene has CDR1 SGHNT and CDR2 YENEEA. Trimming shortened V by 2 bases and J by 4 bases, and 8 bases separated the two germline ends.

The V gene is TRBV5-1, the J gene TRBJ2-7, with D possibly being TRBD1 (6 bases). V lost 0 bases to trimming and J lost 6 bases, with 10 bases between them. Germline V lookup: CDR1 SGHRS, CDR2 YFSETQ. The CDR3 length is 13 residues. CDR3 sequence reads: CASSLARGGEQYV. As DNA, the CDR3 is TGCGCCAGCAGCTTGGCCCGAGGGGGCGAGCAGTACGTC.

V gene TRBV7-9 combines with J gene TRBJ2-3, with a weak D call TRBD1 (5 bases). The germline gives CDR1 SEHNR, CDR2 FQNEAQ (reference sequence). Trimming removed 3 bases from V and 4 bases from J, with 14 bases in between. This CDR3 region has 15 residues. CDR3 nucleotide sequence: TGTGCCAGCAGCTTGGGTTTTGGGGCACCAGATACGCAGTATTTT. Translation: CASSLGFGAPDTQYF.

This clone came up a few times. The chain has TRBV12-3 or TRBV12-4 and TRBJ2-1; a weak D match, TRBD1 (6 bases). This CDR3 has 12 amino acids. The ends were cut back, 6 bases at V and 9 bases at J, with 12 bases in the middle. CDR3 nucleotide sequence: TGTGCCAGCAGCCCACAGGGCCTTGAGCAGTTCTTC. It encodes CASSPQGLEQFF.

The chain recombines TRBV6-5 with TRBJ2-7, with TRBD1 identical over 7 bases. The CDR3 is made up of 13 amino acids. CDR1 is MNHEY, CDR2 SVGAGI, per germline. With 6 bases clipped from V and 1 base from J, the junction kept 3 bases outside the gene matches. CDR3 coding DNA: TGTGCCAGCAGGCCACAGGGGTCCTACGAGCAGTACGTC. It translates to CASRPQGSYEQYV.

The chain links TRBV5-5 to TRBJ1-6; tentative D call: TRBD1 (5 bases). This CDR3 comprises 15 residues. Trimming cost V 5 bases and J 14 bases, with 23 bases left between them. Looked up from germline, CDR1 is SGHKS and CDR2 is YYEKEE (reference sequence). The CDR3: CASSNNVGEPPTLHF. CDR3 in DNA: TGTGCCAGCAGTAACAATGTAGGGGAACCCCCCACCCTCCACTTT.

For the CDR3, the DNA is TGTGCCAGCAGCCACGGGAGGGGGGACACCGGGGAGCTGTTTTTT. Amino acid sequence: CASSHGRGDTGELFF. The chain couples TRBV5-8 to TRBJ2-2, with 8 bases fitting TRBD2. Germline V gene sequence: CDR1 SGHTS, CDR2 YDEGEE. Unmatched junction bases numbered 5, after V lost 4 bases and J lost 3 bases. CDR3 length: 15 amino acids.

The rearrangement links TRBV27 to TRBJ1-4; no clear D gene. Trimming shortened V by 3 bases and J by 8 bases, and 10 bases separated the two germline ends. The CDR3 is 13 residues long. The germline CDR1 and CDR2 sequences are MNHEY and SMNVEV (reference sequence). CDR3 in DNA: TGTGCCAGCAGTTTGGAGCCGGGGGAAAAACTGTTTTTT. Protein product: CASSLEPGEKLFF.

This chain uses TRBV20-1 with TRBJ2-7, with D tentatively TRBD2 (5 bases). The CDR3 sequence is 11 residues long. V gave up 5 bases and J gave up 6 bases, with 11 bases separating them. The germline V gene has CDR1 DFQATT and CDR2 SNEGSKA (reference sequence). The CDR3 DNA sequence: TGCAGTGCTCTACGAGGGATCGAGCAGTACTTC. Its translation is CSALRGIEQYF.

The genes are TRBV12-3 or TRBV12-4 and TRBJ1-5; D unclear. Trimming removed 2 bases at V and 7 bases at J, with 9 bases between. The CDR3 covers 13 residues. The CDR3 DNA is TGTGCCAGCAGTTTAAAAGAGAAGCAGCCCCAGCATTTT. Its translation: CASSLKEKQPQHF.

The chain joins TRBV27 to TRBJ2-1; 9 nucleotides line up with TRBD1. The CDR3 extends over 16 amino acids. V shed 5 bases and J 2 bases; nucleotides not matched to a gene: 7. The germline V gene has CDR1 MNHEY and CDR2 SMNVEV (reference sequence). DNA of the CDR3: TGTGCCAGCAGTCCCCGGGGACAGGGCGCCTACAATGAGCAGTTCTTC. Protein product: CASSPRGQGAYNEQFF.

The chain carries TRBV5-1 and TRBJ1-3, with D unclear. The germline gives CDR1 SGHRS, CDR2 YFSETQ. The CDR3 length is 13 residues. The V gene lost 4 bases and the J gene lost 3 bases, with 8 bases spanning the gap. This CDR3 reads CASSPPGGNTIYF. CDR3 DNA sequence: TGCGCCAGCAGCCCCCCCGGTGGAAACACCATATATTTT.

This clone appeared once. The chain recombines TRBV28 with TRBJ2-3, with no clear D. The V gene lost 3 bases and the J gene lost 1 base, with 5 bases spanning the gap. The germline V gene encodes CDR1 MDHEN and CDR2 SYDVKM. This CDR3 spans 13 amino acids. CDR3 loop: CASSFYGTDTQYF. The CDR3 nucleotides read TGTGCCAGCAGTTTTTATGGCACAGATACGCAGTATTTT.

Notes on this clone: The sample has other DNA sequences that encode this CDR3 too. The V gene is TRBV19, the J gene TRBJ1-5; 7 nucleotides agree with TRBD1. Trimming at V came to 6 bases and at J to 2 bases, leaving 4 bases not matched to a gene. The length of the CDR3 is 14 residues. The germline V gene encodes CDR1 LNHDA and CDR2 SQIVND (reference sequence). The CDR3 nucleotides are TGTGCCAGTAGCCCCGACAGGGGCAATCAGCCCCAGCATTTT. Its translation: CASSPDRGNQPQHF.